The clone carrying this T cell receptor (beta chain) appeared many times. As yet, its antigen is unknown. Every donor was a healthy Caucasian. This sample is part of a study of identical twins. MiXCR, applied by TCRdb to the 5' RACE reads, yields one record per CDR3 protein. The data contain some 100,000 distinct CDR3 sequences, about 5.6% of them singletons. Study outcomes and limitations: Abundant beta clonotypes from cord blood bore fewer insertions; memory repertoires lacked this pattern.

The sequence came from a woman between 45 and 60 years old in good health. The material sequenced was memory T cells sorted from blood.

In DNA form, the CDR3 reads TGTGCCAGCAGCTTGTTAGGGGTGGGGAACTATGGCTACACCTTC. Protein product: CASSLLGVGNYGYTF. V and J are TRBV5-5 and TRBJ1-2; D is perhaps TRBD1 (5 bases). V was pared by 1 base and J by 2 bases, with 12 bases between. Germline CDR1 is SGHKS and CDR2 is YYEKEE (reference sequence). The CDR3 contains 15 residues.